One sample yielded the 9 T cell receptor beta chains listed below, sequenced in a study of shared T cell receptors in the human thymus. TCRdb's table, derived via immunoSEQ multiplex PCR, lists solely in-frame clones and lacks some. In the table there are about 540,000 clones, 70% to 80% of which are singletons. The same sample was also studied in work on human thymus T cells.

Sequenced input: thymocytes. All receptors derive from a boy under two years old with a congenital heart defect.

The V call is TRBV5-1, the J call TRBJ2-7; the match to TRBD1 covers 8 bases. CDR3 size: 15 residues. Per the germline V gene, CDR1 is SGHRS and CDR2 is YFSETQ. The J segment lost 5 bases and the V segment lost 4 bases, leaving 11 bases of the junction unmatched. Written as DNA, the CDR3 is TGCGCCAGCAGCGTAACAGGGGGTGCGGGTCACGAGCAGTACTTC. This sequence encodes CASSVTGGAGHEQYF.

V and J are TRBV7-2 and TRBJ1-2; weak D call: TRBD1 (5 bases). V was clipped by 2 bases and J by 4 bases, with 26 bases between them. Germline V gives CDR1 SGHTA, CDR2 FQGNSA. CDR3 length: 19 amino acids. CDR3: CASSLFPPRQGGSSYGYTF. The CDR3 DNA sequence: TGTGCCAGCAGCTTATTCCCCCCCCGCCAGGGTGGTTCCAGCTATGGCTACACCTTC.

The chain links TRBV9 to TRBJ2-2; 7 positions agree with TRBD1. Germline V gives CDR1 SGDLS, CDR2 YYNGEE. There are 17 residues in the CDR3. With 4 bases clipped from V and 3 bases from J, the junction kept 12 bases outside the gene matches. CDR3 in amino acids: CASSPRGPQLDTGELFF. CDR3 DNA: TGTGCCAGCAGCCCGAGGGGGCCCCAATTGGACACCGGGGAGCTGTTTTTT. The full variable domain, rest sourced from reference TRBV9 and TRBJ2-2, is DSGVTQTPKHLITATGQRVTLRCSPRSGDLSVYWYQQSLDQGLQFLIQYYNGEERAKGNILERFSAQQFPDLHSELNLSSLELGDSALYFCASSPRGPQLDTGELFFGEGSRLTVL.

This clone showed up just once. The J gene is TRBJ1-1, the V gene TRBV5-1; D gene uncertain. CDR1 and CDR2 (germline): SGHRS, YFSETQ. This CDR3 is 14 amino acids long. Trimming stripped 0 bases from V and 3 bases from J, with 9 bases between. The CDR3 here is CASSLVRRDTEAFF. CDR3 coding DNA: TGCGCCAGCAGCTTGGTTCGGAGGGACACTGAAGCTTTCTTT. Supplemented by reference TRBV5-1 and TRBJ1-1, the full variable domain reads KAGVTQTPRYLIKTRGQQVTLSCSPISGHRSVSWYQQTPGQGLQFLFEYFSETQRNKGNFPGRFSGRQFSNSRSEMNVSTLELGDSALYLCASSLVRRDTEAFFGQGTRLTVV.

The DNA of the CDR3 is TGTGCCAGCAGCCCCCCGAAGACTAGCGGGAGGCACCCCTACAATGAGCAGTTCTTC. Translation gives CASSPPKTSGRHPYNEQFF. This sequence joins TRBV9 and TRBJ2-1, with TRBD2 matching over 13 bases. CDR3 size: 19 residues. After removal of 4 bases from V and 2 bases from J, the junction contained 12 bases not matched to a gene. The germline V gene encodes CDR1 SGDLS and CDR2 YYNGEE.

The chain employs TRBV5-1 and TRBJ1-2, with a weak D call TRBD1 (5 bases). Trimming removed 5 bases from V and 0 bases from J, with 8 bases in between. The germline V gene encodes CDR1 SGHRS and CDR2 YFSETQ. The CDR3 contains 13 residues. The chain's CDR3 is CASRTASNYGYTF. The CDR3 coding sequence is TGCGCCAGCAGGACAGCGTCTAACTATGGCTACACCTTC.

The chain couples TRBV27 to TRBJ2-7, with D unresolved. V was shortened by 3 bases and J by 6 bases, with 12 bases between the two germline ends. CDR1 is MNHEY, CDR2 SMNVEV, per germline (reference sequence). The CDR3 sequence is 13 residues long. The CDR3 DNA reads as TGTGCCAGCAGTTTGGGCTTTCGATCCGAGCAGTACTTC. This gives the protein CASSLGFRSEQYF.

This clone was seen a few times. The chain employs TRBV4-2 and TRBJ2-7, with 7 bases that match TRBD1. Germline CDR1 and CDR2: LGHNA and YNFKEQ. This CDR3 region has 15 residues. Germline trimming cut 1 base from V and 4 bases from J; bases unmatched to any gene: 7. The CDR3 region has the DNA TGTGCCAGCAGCCAAGGGGAGACAGGGCCATACGAGCAGTACTTC. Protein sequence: CASSQGETGPYEQYF.

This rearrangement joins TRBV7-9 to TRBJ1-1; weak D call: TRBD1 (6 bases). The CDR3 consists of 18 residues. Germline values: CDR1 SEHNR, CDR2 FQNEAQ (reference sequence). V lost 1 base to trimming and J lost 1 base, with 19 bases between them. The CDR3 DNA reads TGTGCCAGCAGCTTAGGTCGGTTGGATGGGGGCAGGAACACTGAAGCTTTCTTT. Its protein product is CASSLGRLDGGRNTEAFF.